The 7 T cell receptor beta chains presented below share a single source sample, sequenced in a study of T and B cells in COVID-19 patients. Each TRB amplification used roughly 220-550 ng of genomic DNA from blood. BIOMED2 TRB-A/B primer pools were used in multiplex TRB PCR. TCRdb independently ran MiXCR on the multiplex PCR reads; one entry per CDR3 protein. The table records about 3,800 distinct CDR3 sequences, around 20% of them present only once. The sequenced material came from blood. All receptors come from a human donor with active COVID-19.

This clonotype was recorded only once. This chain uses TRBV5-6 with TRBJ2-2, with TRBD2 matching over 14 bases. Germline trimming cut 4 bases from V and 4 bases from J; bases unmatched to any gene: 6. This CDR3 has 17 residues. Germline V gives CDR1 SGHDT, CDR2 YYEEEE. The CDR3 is CASSSGTSGRSTGELFF. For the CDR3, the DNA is TGTGCCAGCAGCAGCGGGACTAGCGGGAGAAGCACCGGGGAGCTGTTTTTT.

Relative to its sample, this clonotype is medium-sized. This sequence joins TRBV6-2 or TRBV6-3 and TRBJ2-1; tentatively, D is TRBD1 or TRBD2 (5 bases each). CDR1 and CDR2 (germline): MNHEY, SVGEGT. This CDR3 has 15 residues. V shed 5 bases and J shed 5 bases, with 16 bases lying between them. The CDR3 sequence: CASSPDPGPHNEQFF. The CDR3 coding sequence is TGTGCCAGCAGTCCCGATCCGGGACCGCACAATGAGCAGTTCTTC.

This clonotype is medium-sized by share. The DNA of the CDR3 is TGTGCCAGCAGTTACGGCCTATCCTACGAGCAGTACTTC. This translates into CASSYGLSYEQYF. The gene calls are TRBV6-2 or TRBV6-3 and TRBJ2-7; D is undetermined. The CDR3 consists of 13 residues. CDR1 and CDR2 from the germline V gene are MNHEY and SVGEGT. V was trimmed by 2 bases and J by 1 base, leaving 6 bases between them.

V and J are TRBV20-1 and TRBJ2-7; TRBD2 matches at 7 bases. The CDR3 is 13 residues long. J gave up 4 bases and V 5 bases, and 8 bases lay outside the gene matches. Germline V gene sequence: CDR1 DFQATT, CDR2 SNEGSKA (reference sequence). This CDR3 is CSAAMGSGYEQYF. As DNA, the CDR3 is TGCAGTGCTGCGATGGGTAGCGGGTACGAGCAGTACTTC.

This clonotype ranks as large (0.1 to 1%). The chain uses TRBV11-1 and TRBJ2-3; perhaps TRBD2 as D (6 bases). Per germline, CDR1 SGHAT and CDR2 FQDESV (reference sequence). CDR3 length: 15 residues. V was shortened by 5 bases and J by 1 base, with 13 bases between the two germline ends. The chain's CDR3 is CASSNYGSGTDTQYF. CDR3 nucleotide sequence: TGTGCCAGCAGCAATTACGGGAGCGGCACAGATACGCAGTATTTT.

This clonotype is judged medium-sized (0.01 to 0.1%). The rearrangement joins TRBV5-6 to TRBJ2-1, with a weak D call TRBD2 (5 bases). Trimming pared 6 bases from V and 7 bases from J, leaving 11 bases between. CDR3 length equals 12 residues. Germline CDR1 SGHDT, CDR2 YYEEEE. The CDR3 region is CASTKLGNEQFF. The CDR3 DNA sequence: TGTGCCAGCACTAAACTAGGGAATGAGCAGTTCTTC.

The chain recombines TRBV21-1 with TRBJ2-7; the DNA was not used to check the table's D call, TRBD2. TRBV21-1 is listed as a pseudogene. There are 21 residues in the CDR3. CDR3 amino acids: CASSTTRAPKASGTSSYEQYF. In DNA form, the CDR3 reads TGTGCCAGCAGCACCACTAGGGCCCCAAAGGCTAGCGGGACATCCTCCTACGAGCAGTACTTC.